This T cell receptor (beta chain) is from a study of T cell responses to AZD1222 COVID-19 vaccine. The study's findings and limits: Among the donors, most were white British and more were female, and clonal diversity was possibly underestimated. Regions left unmutated in variants are reportedly the target of nearly half of spike-specific TCRs. At study baseline, merely more than 5 AZD1222 recipients were seropositive.

Using immunoSEQ multiplex PCR, the repertoire was profiled, and TCRdb retains in-frame clones only, with some absent. The sample includes some 130,000 clones, 90% of them seen just once. This clone was counted many times. The antigen is not known. Unmatched junction bases numbered 3, after V lost 2 bases and J lost 5 bases. The CDR3 length is 15 residues. CDR1 is SGHTA, CDR2 FQGNSA, per germline. The specimen comprised peripheral blood, sampled on day 0 of AZD1222 vaccination. This sequence originates from an adult in good health. The rearrangement links TRBV7-2 to TRBJ2-1, with 10 bases identical to TRBD2. The CDR3 loop is CASSLLLAGNNEQFF. The DNA of the CDR3 is TGTGCCAGCAGCTTACTACTAGCGGGGAACAATGAGCAGTTCTTC.